This passage covers 31 T cell receptor beta chains from one sample sequenced in a study of T cells in Graves' hyperthyroidism and ophthalmopathy. What was amplified from RNA transcripts were TCR beta CDR3 regions. A set of HTBI primers served as the primers for a first-round RT-PCR of the TCR CDR3. MiXCR was run by TCRdb on the multiplex PCR reads, yielding one entry per CDR3 protein. The sample records roughly 510,000 distinct CDR3 sequences, about 46% being singletons. The sample consisted of peripheral blood or thyroid tissue (not recorded which). The receptors shown here come from an adult woman with Graves' disease, either hyperthyroidism or ophthalmopathy (not recorded which).

The chain combines TRBV12-3 or TRBV12-4 with TRBJ2-5; 7 positions agree with TRBD1. With 7 bases clipped from V and 11 bases from J, the junction kept 7 bases outside the gene matches. This CDR3 region has 11 residues. CDR3 in amino acids: CASTTGRNQYF. As DNA, the CDR3 is TGTGCCAGCACGACAGGGCGCAATCAGTACTTC.

This clonotype was seen only a few times. The rearrangement links TRBV9 to TRBJ2-7, with 10 bases that match TRBD1. The CDR3 loop spans 17 amino acids. The germline V gene has CDR1 SGDLS and CDR2 YYNGEE. V trimming: 3 bases; J trimming: 0 bases; junction bases outside the gene matches: 9. The CDR3 region is CASSEKTGGEISYEQYF. The CDR3 coding sequence is TGTGCCAGCAGCGAGAAGACAGGGGGCGAAATCTCCTACGAGCAGTACTTC.

As regards this clonotype: Its ends do not fully match the called genes, so a read error is possible. The genes are TRBV5-1 and TRBJ1-4; the match to TRBD1 covers 7 bases. The CDR3 has 15 residues. CDR1 is SGHRS, CDR2 YFSETQ, per germline. The CDR3 coding sequence is TGTGCCAGCTCACCAACCCCGGGACAGAATGAAAAACTGTTTTTT. Its translation: CASSPTPGQNEKLFF.

There are many counts of this clonotype. The chain joins TRBV7-8 to TRBJ2-5; D could derive from TRBD1 or TRBD2 (5 bases each). The CDR3 is 13 residues long. The V gene lost 3 bases and the J gene lost 5 bases, with 10 bases spanning the gap. Per germline, CDR1 SGHVS and CDR2 FQNEAQ. CDR3 in amino acids: CASSLGTSETQYF. Written as DNA, the CDR3 is TGTGCCAGCAGCTTGGGGACGTCGGAGACCCAGTACTTC.

The chain employs TRBV12-3 or TRBV12-4 and TRBJ1-4; D might be TRBD1 (5 bases). V gave up 5 bases and J gave up 7 bases, with 20 bases separating them. This CDR3 comprises 16 residues. The CDR3 nucleotides are TGTGCCAGCAGTGCTGGGGCCGGGACGGAGGGTGAAAAACTGTTTTTT. This encodes CASSAGAGTEGEKLFF.

The chain carries TRBV5-4 and TRBJ1-2; no clear D. The ends were cut back, 0 bases at V and 0 bases at J, with 9 bases in the middle. Germline values: CDR1 SGHNT, CDR2 YYREEE (reference sequence). The CDR3 covers 15 residues. DNA of the CDR3: TGTGCCAGCAGCTTGGACGGGAGAGCTAACTATGGCTACACCTTC. Residues: CASSLDGRANYGYTF.

This clonotype was observed many times. The junction shows a germline mismatch at one end, possibly a read error. The V call is TRBV6-1, the J call TRBJ1-5; D gene uncertain. Germline assignment: CDR1 MNHNS and CDR2 SASEGT. The CDR3 runs to 13 residues. CDR3 sequence reads: CASREGINQPQHF. The DNA of the CDR3 is TGTGCCAGCAGAGAAGGGATCAATCAGCCCCAGCATTTT.

This clonotype was counted at least ten times. The genes are TRBV5-1 and TRBJ1-1, with D perhaps matching TRBD1 (6 bases). Germline CDR1 reads SGHRS; CDR2 reads YFSETQ. The CDR3 has 16 amino acids. Trimming cost V 2 bases and J 6 bases, with 20 bases left between them. The CDR3 DNA follows: TGCGCCAGCAGCTTTGTGACAGGTGGGAATGATGCTGAAGCTTTCTTT. Its protein product is CASSFVTGGNDAEAFF.

The CDR3 sequence: CASSLRVAHEQYF. The CDR3 nucleotides read TGTGCCAGCAGCTTAAGAGTGGCCCACGAGCAGTACTTC. V gene TRBV7-9 combines with J gene TRBJ2-7; D is uncertain. Trimming left V 2 bases short and J 5 bases short, with 10 bases between. The CDR3 consists of 13 residues. Germline lookup yields CDR1 SEHNR and CDR2 FQNEAQ (reference sequence).

The table lists this clonotype with many counts. This chain connects TRBV20-1 to TRBJ2-7; TRBD2 is a possible D gene (6 bases). The CDR3 has 13 amino acids. Germline V gene lookup returns CDR1 DFQATT and CDR2 SNEGSKA (reference sequence). Trimming removed 5 bases at V and 1 base at J, with 12 bases between. The CDR3 DNA is TGCAGTGCTCCTACTAGCAGGTCCTACGAGCAGTACTTC. Amino acid sequence: CSAPTSRSYEQYF.

Of note for this clonotype: A junction end diverges from the germline sequence, so it may reflect a read error. For the CDR3, the DNA is TGTGCCAGCAGCTTAGGTCCATTGGGACAGGGGGGGGGCTACGCCTTC. Translated: CASSLGPLGQGGGYAF. The chain couples TRBV7-8 to TRBJ1-2, with TRBD1 identical over 11 bases. Per germline, CDR1 SGHVS and CDR2 FQNEAQ. There are 16 residues in the CDR3. The whole variable domain, filled in from reference TRBV7-8 and TRBJ1-2, reads GAGVSQSPRYKVAKRGQDVALRCDPISGHVSLFWYQQALGQGPEFLTYFQNEAQLDKSGLPSDRFFAERPEGSVSTLKIQRTQQEDSAVYLCASSLGPLGQGGGYAFGSGTRLTVV.

The gene calls are TRBV20-1 and TRBJ2-2; 8 bases line up with TRBD2. V lost 7 bases to trimming and J lost 3 bases; unmatched junction nucleotides: 7. Germline V gene lookup returns CDR1 DFQATT and CDR2 SNEGSKA (reference sequence). The CDR3 runs to 14 residues. Here the CDR3 reads CSGKLAADTGELFF. CDR3 DNA: TGCAGTGGTAAACTAGCGGCGGACACCGGGGAGCTGTTTTTT.

Many counts were recorded for this clonotype. V gene TRBV19 combines with J gene TRBJ2-2; D may be TRBD2 (7 bases). This CDR3 comprises 15 residues. Germline CDR1 reads LNHDA; CDR2 reads SQIVND (reference sequence). The ends were cut back, 5 bases at V and 4 bases at J, with 14 bases in the middle. The CDR3 coding sequence is TGTGCCAGTAGTCGGGGGGCATCGGCCACCGGGGAGCTGTTTTTT. Its protein product is CASSRGASATGELFF.

This clonotype was counted at least ten times. The chain recombines TRBV3-1 with TRBJ2-2; D not certain. Germline V gives CDR1 LGHDT, CDR2 YNNKEL (reference sequence). The CDR3 is 16 residues long. V lost 4 bases, J lost 0 bases, and 12 bases lay in between. In nucleotides, the CDR3 is TGTGCCAGCAGCCCAGCCTCTCTGACGAACACCGGGGAGCTGTTTTTT. It codes for CASSPASLTNTGELFF.

V gene TRBV20-1 combines with J gene TRBJ1-2, with D maybe TRBD1 (5 bases). The CDR3 length is 12 residues. Trimming left V 1 base short and J 8 bases short, with 11 bases between. Germline V gene sequence: CDR1 DFQATT, CDR2 SNEGSKA (reference sequence). The CDR3 DNA reads TGCAGTGCTAGAGGTCTGGGGCGGGGCTACACCTTC. It encodes CSARGLGRGYTF.

At least ten counts were recorded for this clonotype. The rearrangement uses TRBV2 and TRBJ1-2, with TRBD1 identical over 8 bases. J was trimmed by 4 bases and V by 7 bases; bases with no gene match: 8. Germline lookup yields CDR1 SNHLY and CDR2 FYNNEI. The CDR3 extends over 14 amino acids. CDR3 residues: CASTLDRESYGYTF. CDR3 nucleotides: TGTGCCAGCACCCTGGACAGGGAGAGCTATGGCTACACCTTC.

This chain connects TRBV20-1 to TRBJ1-5; weak D call: TRBD1 (6 bases). Germline V gives CDR1 DFQATT, CDR2 SNEGSKA (reference sequence). The CDR3 has 13 residues. The germline V and J ends were trimmed by 4 bases and 3 bases, with 10 bases remaining between them. The DNA for the CDR3 is TGCAGTGCTAAGGACAGCTCCAATCAGCCCCAGCATTTT. Translation gives CSAKDSSNQPQHF.

The rearrangement links TRBV20-1 to TRBJ1-2; D not certain. CDR3 length equals 12 residues. Looked up from germline, CDR1 is DFQATT and CDR2 is SNEGSKA (reference sequence). V lost 0 bases, J lost 6 bases, and 8 bases lay in between. DNA of the CDR3: TGCAGTGCTAGAGATGGTCAGGATGGCTACACCTTC. It yields the protein CSARDGQDGYTF.

The chain employs TRBV9 and TRBJ2-7; 7 bases agree with TRBD2. Looked up from germline, CDR1 is SGDLS and CDR2 is YYNGEE. This CDR3 spans 14 amino acids. Germline trimming cut 4 bases from V and 4 bases from J; bases unmatched to any gene: 8. The CDR3 reads CASSPPAREYEQYF. In DNA, the CDR3 is TGTGCCAGCAGCCCCCCGGCGCGGGAGTACGAGCAGTACTTC.

This clonotype has only a few counts. This chain joins TRBV11-2 and TRBJ2-2; D is perhaps TRBD2 (6 bases). This CDR3 is built from 14 residues. Trimming stripped 5 bases from V and 1 base from J, with 8 bases between. The germline V gene has CDR1 SGHAT and CDR2 FQNNGV. The CDR3 DNA sequence: TGTGCCAGCAGCCCGGGAGAGAACACCGGGGAGCTGTTTTTT. It encodes CASSPGENTGELFF.

This chain uses TRBV7-2 with TRBJ2-5; 7 bases are a match to TRBD2. This CDR3 contains 14 residues. Germline V gives CDR1 SGHTA, CDR2 FQGNSA. The ends lost 5 bases at V and 5 bases at J; junction bases unmatched: 8. The CDR3 DNA sequence: TGTGCCAGCAGCAAGACTAGCACCGGGGAGACCCAGTACTTC. Its protein is CASSKTSTGETQYF.

Many counts were recorded for this clonotype. The chain couples TRBV4-1 to TRBJ1-5, with 7 bases identical to TRBD1. V lost 1 base and J lost 2; bases outside the gene matches: 5. The CDR3 loop spans 16 amino acids. Germline V CDR1 and CDR2: MGHRA, YSYEKL. CDR3 bases: TGCGCCAGCAGCCAAGGAGGGGGCGCGGGCAATCAGCCCCAGCATTTT. Protein sequence: CASSQGGGAGNQPQHF.

This clonotype has a count of ten or more. V gene TRBV4-3 combines with J gene TRBJ2-5; TRBD2 matches at 7 bases. Germline-derived CDR1 and CDR2 are LGHNA and YSLEER. The V and J ends lost 4 bases and 4 bases, in that order; junction bases with no gene match: 18. This CDR3 spans 18 amino acids. The CDR3 loop is CASSLGGAGIPLGETQYF. Written as DNA, the CDR3 is TGCGCCAGCAGCCTCGGGGGAGCGGGAATCCCCCTAGGAGAGACCCAGTACTTC.

This clonotype was found a few times. The CDR3 DNA sequence: TGCAGCGTAGGGGACACTTCCGGGGACGATGGCTACACCTTC. Protein product: CSVGDTSGDDGYTF. The rearrangement links TRBV29-1 to TRBJ1-2; a weak D match, TRBD1 (6 bases). V was shortened by 6 bases and J by 6 bases, with 20 bases between the two germline ends. From germline, CDR1 is SQVTM and CDR2 ANQGSEA. The CDR3 runs to 14 residues.

The rearrangement joins TRBV24-1 to TRBJ2-2, with D perhaps matching TRBD1 (5 bases). CDR3 size: 15 residues. In germline, CDR1 is KGHDR, CDR2 SFDVKD. The V and J ends lost 1 base and 2 bases respectively, with 7 bases between them. The CDR3 bases are TGTGCCACCAGTGATTTTAGGGGCAACACCGGGGAGCTGTTTTTT. Encoded protein: CATSDFRGNTGELFF.

This sequence joins TRBV19 and TRBJ1-5; no firm D call. This CDR3 region has 19 residues. Germline lookup yields CDR1 LNHDA and CDR2 SQIVND (reference sequence). Trimming pared 6 bases from V and 2 bases from J, leaving 26 bases between. In DNA, the CDR3 is TGTGCCAGTAGCCCCAGCGGTGGGTACACCGGGATCCGCAATCAGCCCCAGCATTTT. Its translation: CASSPSGGYTGIRNQPQHF.

The count of this clonotype is one. The V call is TRBV6-1, the J call TRBJ1-2; D is unresolved. Germline CDR1 reads MNHNS; CDR2 reads SASEGT. Trimming shortened V by 4 bases and J by 2 bases, and 14 bases separated the two germline ends. The CDR3 loop spans 15 amino acids. This CDR3 is CASSGGSSGNYGYTF. DNA for the CDR3: TGTGCCAGCAGTGGCGGTAGCTCTGGGAACTATGGCTACACCTTC.

The chain joins TRBV7-9 to TRBJ1-5; the match to TRBD1 covers 9 bases. V gave up 5 bases and J gave up 6 bases; unmatched junction bases: 8. The CDR3 has 15 residues. Germline V CDR1 and CDR2: SEHNR, FQNEAQ (reference sequence). CDR3 DNA: TGTGCCAGCAGCCACCGGGACAGGGTGCTTCAGCCCCAGCATTTT. The encoded protein is CASSHRDRVLQPQHF.

This clonotype was counted at least ten times. V gene TRBV19 combines with J gene TRBJ1-5, with no clear D. This CDR3 is built from 15 residues. Germline assignment: CDR1 LNHDA and CDR2 SQIVND (reference sequence). The V and J ends lost 4 bases and 1 base respectively, with 11 bases between them. The CDR3 DNA follows: TGTGCCAGTAGTAGGGAAGGCACGAGCAATCAGCCCCAGCATTTT. This gives the protein CASSREGTSNQPQHF. The complete variable domain, with remaining parts taken from reference TRBV19 and TRBJ1-5, reads DGGITQSPKYLFRKEGQNVTLSCEQNLNHDAMYWYRQDPGQGLRLIYYSQIVNDFQKGDIAEGYSVSREKKESFPLTVTSAQKNPTAFYLCASSREGTSNQPQHFGDGTRLSIL.

This chain joins TRBV12-3 or TRBV12-4 and TRBJ1-6, with TRBD1 as a possible D gene (6 bases). V dropped 6 bases and J dropped 7 bases, with 16 bases sitting between them. CDR3 length: 15 amino acids. The CDR3 DNA is TGTGCCAGCAGCCTACAGGGTGGGGGCAATTCACCCCTCCACTTT. This codes for CASSLQGGGNSPLHF.

This chain links TRBV25-1 with TRBJ2-5; D gene ambiguous. The CDR3 consists of 13 residues. The germline V gene encodes CDR1 MGHDK and CDR2 SYGVNS. Deletions cut 5 bases from V and 5 bases from J, with 12 bases between. The DNA for the CDR3 is TGTGCCAGCAGTTTATCAGTAGGCGAGACCCAGTACTTC. Translating gives CASSLSVGETQYF.